Listed below are T cell receptor beta chains from one sample, sequenced in a study of a mutant IDH1 vaccine in newly diagnosed glioma. This table comes from immunoSEQ multiplex PCR, and its TCRdb copy is limited to in-frame clones, with some not included. This table has 60,000 to 75,000 clones, about four fifths appearing once. The sample here was PBMCs, taken from a glioma patient treated with radiotherapy, temozolomide or both. Receptors originate from a man in his forties or fifties with glioma. The CDR3 runs from the conserved cysteine through the conserved F or W. Fields, in order: J gene, clone size, D gene, V gene, CDR3 DNA, CDR3 protein. The D gene is left open where the match is weak. Clone sizes are given selectively: once, few, many, or a class where the clone is expanded.

TRBJ1-2	once	TRBD1	TRBV29-1	TGCAGCGTTGGCCGTCAGGGGGAGGATGGCTACACCTTC	CSVGRQGEDGYTF
TRBJ2-7	.	.	TRBV7-9	TGTGCCAGCAGCCGGGCAGGGCAATCGAACGTAGGTGCCTACGAGCAGTACTTC	CASSRAGQSNVGAYEQYF
TRBJ2-5	.	.	TRBV28	TGTGCCAGCAGTTTAATGGAGACCCAGTACTTC	CASSLMETQYF
TRBJ2-1	.	TRBD2	TRBV20-1	TGCAGTGTAGGACTAGCGGGTGCGTTCTTC	CSVGLAGAFF
TRBJ1-5	.	TRBD1	TRBV6-5	TGTGCCAGCAGTCCATCCTACAGGGGAAGTCAGCCCCAGCATTTT	CASSPSYRGSQPQHF
TRBJ1-1	once	.	TRBV5-5	TGTGCCAGCAGCTGGCAGGGGAACACTGAAGCTTTCTTT	CASSWQGNTEAFF
TRBJ1-4	few	TRBD1	TRBV7-9	TGTGCCAGCATCCAGGCGGGACAGGGTGATGAAAAACTGTTTTTT	CASIQAGQGDEKLFF
TRBJ1-2	.	.	TRBV6-5	TGTGCCAGCAGGGGGGGAAGCCCCTATGGCTACACCTTC	CASRGGSPYGYTF
TRBJ2-1	.	.	TRBV6-6	TGTGCCAGCAGCTCAGGACAGATAACGTACAATGAGCAGTTCTTC	CASSSGQITYNEQFF
TRBJ1-1	.	.	TRBV6-1	TGTGCCAGCAGTGACTCTTGGGACAAGAACACTGAAGCTTTCTTT	CASSDSWDKNTEAFF
TRBJ1-4	.	TRBD1	TRBV7-2	TGTGCCAGCAGCCCCGACAGGGCTACTAATGAAAAACTGTTTTTT	CASSPDRATNEKLFF
TRBJ2-3	.	TRBD2	TRBV29-1	TGCAGCGTTCGGGCTAGCGGAGATACGCAGTATTTT	CSVRASGDTQYF
TRBJ2-1	few	.	TRBV2	TGTGCCAGCACTGAAACAGGGAGGGGGTTCTTC	CASTETGRGFF
TRBJ2-7	.	TRBD2	TRBV11-2	TGTGCCAGCAGCTTAGATCGGGGTAGCGGGACCTCCTCCTACGAGCAGTACTTC	CASSLDRGSGTSSYEQYF
TRBJ1-5	.	.	TRBV19	TGTGCCAGTAGTATAAGGGGGTCTAGCAATCAGCCCCAGCATTTT	CASSIRGSSNQPQHF
TRBJ1-6	.	.	TRBV6-5	TGTGCCAGCAGTTACAGCTGGGACACCGGTGGAGTACCCCTCCACTTT	CASSYSWDTGGVPLHF
TRBJ1-1	.	.	TRBV30	TGTGCCTGGAGTTCTGGGGTCCCTGAAGCTTTCTTT	CAWSSGVPEAFF
TRBJ2-6	.	.	TRBV19	TGTGCCAGTAGTGCAGGGTCCGGGGCCAACGTCCTGACTTTC	CASSAGSGANVLTF
TRBJ1-1	.	.	TRBV30	TGTGCCTGGACCTTAATTGGGGCAAACACTGAAGCTTTCTTT	CAWTLIGANTEAFF
TRBJ2-7	.	.	TRBV9	TGTGCCAGCAGCCATGGCGATTGGACACAGAGATCCTACGAGCAGTACTTC	CASSHGDWTQRSYEQYF
TRBJ1-4	.	.	TRBV7-2	TGTGCCAGCAGCGAGATGGGGGCGGCTAATGAAAAACTGTTTTTT	CASSEMGAANEKLFF
TRBJ1-5	.	.	TRBV6-5	TGTGCCAGCAGTCTACAGCCTTATAGCAATCAGCCCCAGCATTTT	CASSLQPYSNQPQHF
TRBJ2-5	.	.	TRBV10-3	TGTGCCATCAGTGAGGGCCCGACGGGGGAGACCCAGTACTTC	CAISEGPTGETQYF
TRBJ1-3	.	.	TRBV5-1	TGCGCCAGCAGCTTGGTAGGGGCTGGAAACACCATATATTTT	CASSLVGAGNTIYF
TRBJ1-5	.	.	TRBV15	TGTGCCACCAGCAGAGGACTGCCAAAAGATCAGCCCCAGCATTTT	CATSRGLPKDQPQHF
TRBJ1-6	.	.	TRBV11-2	TGTGCCAGCAGCCACGACGGCGGTGGCTTAAATTCACTCCTCCACTTT	CASSHDGGGLNSLLHF
TRBJ1-4	.	.	TRBV11-3	TGTGCCAGCGGGTTTAGTGAAAAACTGTTTTTT	CASGFSEKLFF
TRBJ1-1	.	.	TRBV11-2	TGTGCCAGCAGCTACTTCTACCGGGGACACACTGAAGCTTTCTTT	CASSYFYRGHTEAFF
TRBJ1-1	once	TRBD1	TRBV19	TGTGCCAGTAGTCCCTGGACAGGGCCGAACACTGAAGCTTTCTTT	CASSPWTGPNTEAFF
TRBJ2-5	.	.	TRBV14	TGTGCCAGCAGCCGAAACCTAGGGACCGAGACCCAGTACTTC	CASSRNLGTETQYF
TRBJ2-2	.	TRBD2	TRBV9	TGTGCCAGCAGCGTAGAGACTAGCGGGGCCACCGGGGAGCTGTTTTTT	CASSVETSGATGELFF
TRBJ1-1	.	.	TRBV28	TGTGCCAGCACCATGGGGCTTTACACTGAAGCTTTCTTT	CASTMGLYTEAFF
TRBJ2-1	.	TRBD2	TRBV19	TGTGCCAGTAGTATCCCCGGGGGGAGCCTTTACAATGAGCAGTTCTTC	CASSIPGGSLYNEQFF
TRBJ1-1	.	.	TRBV7-8	TGTGCCAGCAGCCTAGACAGTTCCCGAAGAGCTTTCTTT	CASSLDSSRRAFF
TRBJ2-7	.	.	TRBV27	TGTGCCAGCGGGTACGGGACTGGGAGATACGAGCAGTACTTC	CASGYGTGRYEQYF
TRBJ1-1	.	.	TRBV19	TGTGCCAGTAGTAATTGGGACGGGGGGAACACTGAAGCTTTCTTT	CASSNWDGGNTEAFF
TRBJ1-2	.	.	TRBV30	TGTGCCTGGACTCGCGGCAGGGTCCATGGCTACACCTTC	CAWTRGRVHGYTF
TRBJ2-7	.	.	TRBV30	TGTGCCTGGAGTGTAGGGGACTTATACGAGCAGTACTTC	CAWSVGDLYEQYF
TRBJ2-7	.	TRBD1	TRBV4-2	TGTGCCAGCAGCCACCCCGGGACAGGTTCCTACGAGCAGTACTTC	CASSHPGTGSYEQYF
TRBJ2-1	.	.	TRBV29-1	TGCAGCGTTGAGGCTGGGTTTTCCTACAATGAGCAGTTCTTC	CSVEAGFSYNEQFF
TRBJ2-7	.	.	TRBV5-1	TGCGCCAGCAGCTTGGGGGGATTCGCCTACGAGCAGTACTTC	CASSLGGFAYEQYF
TRBJ1-1	few	.	TRBV2	TGTGCCAGCAGTGAAATGCGACAGAACACTGAAGCTTTCTTT	CASSEMRQNTEAFF
TRBJ2-7	.	TRBD1	TRBV9	TGTGCCAGCAGCGCGGGACAGATCTACGAGCAGTACTTC	CASSAGQIYEQYF
TRBJ1-1	.	.	TRBV5-1	TGCGCCAGCAGCTTGTACCCTAGCGGGAACACTGAAGCTTTCTTT	CASSLYPSGNTEAFF
TRBJ2-2	.	TRBD1	TRBV7-7	TGTGCTAGCAGCTTGGAACAGGGGGCCGGGGAGCTGTTTTTT	CASSLEQGAGELFF
TRBJ2-7	.	.	TRBV7-2	TGTGCCAGCAGGTTTTACGTAGGGGACGAGCAGTACTTC	CASRFYVGDEQYF
TRBJ2-5	once	.	TRBV30	TGTGCCTGGAGTGTGTACCAAGAGACCCAGTACTTC	CAWSVYQETQYF
TRBJ2-1	.	.	TRBV2	TGTGCCAGCAGTGAAATACGAGGGGGGTACAATGAGCAGTTCTTC	CASSEIRGGYNEQFF
TRBJ2-2	.	TRBD2	TRBV11-2	TGTGCCAGCAGACTAGCGGGGGGTCGGACCGGGGAGCTGTTTTTT	CASRLAGGRTGELFF
TRBJ2-5	.	.	TRBV11-2	TGTGCCAGCAGCTCCCAGCGTCCCCAGTACTTC	CASSSQRPQYF
TRBJ1-6	.	.	TRBV5-4	TGTGCCAGCAGCTTGGATAGGAACTCCTATAATTCACCCCTCCACTTT	CASSLDRNSYNSPLHF
TRBJ2-5	.	.	TRBV5-5	TGTGCCAGCAGCTTGTGGACGGTGGAGACCCAGTACTTC	CASSLWTVETQYF
TRBJ2-7	.	TRBD2	TRBV7-9	TGTGCCAGCAGCCGGACTAGCGACTCCTACGAGCAGTACTTC	CASSRTSDSYEQYF
TRBJ2-4	.	.	TRBV4-3	TGCGCCAGCAGCCAAGGGGGTTCCGGCAGTACCCGGGGCATTCAGTACTTC	CASSQGGSGSTRGIQYF